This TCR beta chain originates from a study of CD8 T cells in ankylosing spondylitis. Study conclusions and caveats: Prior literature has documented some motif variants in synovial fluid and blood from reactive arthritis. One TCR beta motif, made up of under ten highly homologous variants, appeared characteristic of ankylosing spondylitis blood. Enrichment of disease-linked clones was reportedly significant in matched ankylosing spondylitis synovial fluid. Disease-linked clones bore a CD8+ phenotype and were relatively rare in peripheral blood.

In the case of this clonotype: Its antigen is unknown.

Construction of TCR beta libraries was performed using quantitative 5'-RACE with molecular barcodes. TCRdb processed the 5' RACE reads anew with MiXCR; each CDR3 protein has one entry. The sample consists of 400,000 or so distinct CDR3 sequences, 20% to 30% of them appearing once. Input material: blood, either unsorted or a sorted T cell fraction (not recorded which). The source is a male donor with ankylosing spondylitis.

The CDR3 DNA sequence: TGCAGTGCCCGAGGGAGGAGCTATGGCTACACCTTC. Translation gives CSARGRSYGYTF. The gene calls are TRBV20-1 and TRBJ1-2, with D unclear. Trimming left V 6 bases short and J 4 bases short, with 12 bases between. The germline gives CDR1 DFQATT, CDR2 SNEGSKA (reference sequence). CDR3 length equals 12 residues.